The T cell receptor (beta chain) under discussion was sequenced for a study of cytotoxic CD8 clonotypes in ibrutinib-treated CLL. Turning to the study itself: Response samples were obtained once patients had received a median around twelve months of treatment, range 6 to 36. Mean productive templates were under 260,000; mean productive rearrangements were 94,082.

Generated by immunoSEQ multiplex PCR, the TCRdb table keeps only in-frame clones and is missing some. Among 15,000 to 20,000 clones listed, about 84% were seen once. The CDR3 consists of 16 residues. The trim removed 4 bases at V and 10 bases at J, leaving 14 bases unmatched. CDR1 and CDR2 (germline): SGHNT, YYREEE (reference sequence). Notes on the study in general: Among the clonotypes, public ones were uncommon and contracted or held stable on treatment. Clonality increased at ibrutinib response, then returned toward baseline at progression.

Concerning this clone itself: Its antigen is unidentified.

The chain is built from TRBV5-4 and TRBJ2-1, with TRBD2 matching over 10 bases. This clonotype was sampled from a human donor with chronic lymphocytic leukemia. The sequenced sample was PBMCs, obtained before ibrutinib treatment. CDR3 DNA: TGTGCCAGCAGCCTGCCGAGGCTAGCGGGGGCCGGAGAGCAGTTCTTC. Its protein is CASSLPRLAGAGEQFF.